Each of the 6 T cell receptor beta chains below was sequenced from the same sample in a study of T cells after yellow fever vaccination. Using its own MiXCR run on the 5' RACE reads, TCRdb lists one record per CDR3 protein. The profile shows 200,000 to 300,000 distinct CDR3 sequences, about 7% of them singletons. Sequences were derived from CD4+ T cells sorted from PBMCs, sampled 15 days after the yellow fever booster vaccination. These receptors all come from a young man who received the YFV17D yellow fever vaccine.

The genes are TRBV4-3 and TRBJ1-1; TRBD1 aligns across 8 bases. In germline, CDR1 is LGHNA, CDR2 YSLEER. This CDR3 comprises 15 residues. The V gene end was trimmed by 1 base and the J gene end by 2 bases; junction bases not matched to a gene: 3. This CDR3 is CASSQVPGGNTEAFF. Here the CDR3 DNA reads TGCGCCAGCAGCCAAGTTCCAGGGGGCAACACTGAAGCTTTCTTT.

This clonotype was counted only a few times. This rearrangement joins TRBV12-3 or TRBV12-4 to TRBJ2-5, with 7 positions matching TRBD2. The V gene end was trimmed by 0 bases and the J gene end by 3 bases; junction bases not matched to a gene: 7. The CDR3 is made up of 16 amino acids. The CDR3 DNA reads TGTGCCAGCAGTTTAGCGGGGGGGAATCGGAAAGAGACCCAGTACTTC. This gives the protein CASSLAGGNRKETQYF.

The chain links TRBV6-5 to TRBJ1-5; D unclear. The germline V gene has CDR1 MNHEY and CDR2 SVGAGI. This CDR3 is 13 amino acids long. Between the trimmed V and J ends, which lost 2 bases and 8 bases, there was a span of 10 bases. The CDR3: CASSYRVFEPQHF. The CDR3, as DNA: TGTGCCAGCAGTTACCGGGTGTTTGAGCCCCAGCATTTT.

The CDR3 protein is CASSLIMGSYTSTDTQYF. CDR3 coding DNA: TGTGCCAGCAGCTTAATTATGGGCTCCTATACTAGCACAGATACGCAGTATTTT. This chain joins TRBV7-8 and TRBJ2-3; D remains ambiguous. The CDR3 is made up of 18 amino acids. Trimming removed 2 bases from V and 0 bases from J, with 18 bases in between. CDR1 SGHVS and CDR2 FQNEAQ come from the germline V gene.

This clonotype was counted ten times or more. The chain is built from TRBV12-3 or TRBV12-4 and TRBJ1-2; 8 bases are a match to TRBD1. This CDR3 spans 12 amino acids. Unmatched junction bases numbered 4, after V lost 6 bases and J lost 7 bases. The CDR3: CASRRTGSGYTF. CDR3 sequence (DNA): TGTGCCAGCAGGCGGACAGGGAGTGGCTACACCTTC.

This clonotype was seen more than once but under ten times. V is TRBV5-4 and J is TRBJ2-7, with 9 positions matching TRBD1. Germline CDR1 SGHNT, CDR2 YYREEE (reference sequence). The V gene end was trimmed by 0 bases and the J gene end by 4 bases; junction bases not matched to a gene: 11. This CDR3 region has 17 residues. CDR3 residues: CASSLGHPGQGVYEQYF. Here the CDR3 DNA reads TGTGCCAGCAGCTTGGGCCACCCGGGACAGGGAGTTTACGAGCAGTACTTC.